This T cell receptor (beta chain) was captured by sequencing in a study of blood T cells in healthy people across ages. With 0 bases removed from V and 11 bases from J, the gap between germline ends came to 13 bases. The CDR3 is 13 amino acids. The germline V gene encodes CDR1 LGHNA and CDR2 YSLEER. Alongside a J-beta primer mix, a sample-barcoded 5' primer served in a second PCR lasting about 7 to 11 cycles. TCRdb ran MiXCR on the 5' RACE reads and lists one entry per CDR3 protein. The repertoire holds around 500,000 distinct CDR3 sequences, with about 25% as singletons. The same data also went into a second study, on T cells of mothers and their children.

This receptor was identified in a boy aged 2 to 10 in good health. The chain recombines TRBV4-3 with TRBJ1-1, with D possibly matching TRBD1 (5 bases). Sequenced: blood. The CDR3 DNA reads TGCGCCAGCAGCCAAGATCAAGGGGCTGGGGCTTTCTTT. It specifies CASSQDQGAGAFF.